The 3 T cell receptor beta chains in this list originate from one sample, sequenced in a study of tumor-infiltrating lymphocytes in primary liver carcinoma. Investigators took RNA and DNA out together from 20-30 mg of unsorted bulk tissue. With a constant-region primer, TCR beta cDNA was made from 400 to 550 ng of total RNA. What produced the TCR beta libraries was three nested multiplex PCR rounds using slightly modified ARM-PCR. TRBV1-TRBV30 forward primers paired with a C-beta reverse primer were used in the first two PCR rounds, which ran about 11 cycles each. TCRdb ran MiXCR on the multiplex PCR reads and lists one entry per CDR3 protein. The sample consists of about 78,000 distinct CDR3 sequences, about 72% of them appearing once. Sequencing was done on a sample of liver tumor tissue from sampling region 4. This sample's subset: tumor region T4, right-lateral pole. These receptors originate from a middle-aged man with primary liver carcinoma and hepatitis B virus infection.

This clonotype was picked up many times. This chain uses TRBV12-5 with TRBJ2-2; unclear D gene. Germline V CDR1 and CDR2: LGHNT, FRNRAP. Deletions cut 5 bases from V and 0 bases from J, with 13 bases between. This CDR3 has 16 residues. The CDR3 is CASGPPGSSNTGELFF. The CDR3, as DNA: TGTGCTAGTGGTCCCCCGGGCAGCTCGAACACCGGGGAGCTGTTTTTT.

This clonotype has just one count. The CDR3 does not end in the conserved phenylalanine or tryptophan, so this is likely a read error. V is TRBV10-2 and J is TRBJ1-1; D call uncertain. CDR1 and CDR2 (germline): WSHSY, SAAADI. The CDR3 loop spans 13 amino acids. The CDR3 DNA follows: TGCGCCAGCAGTGCGGCGTTATCCACTGAGGCTTTCTCT. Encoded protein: CASSAALSTEAFS.

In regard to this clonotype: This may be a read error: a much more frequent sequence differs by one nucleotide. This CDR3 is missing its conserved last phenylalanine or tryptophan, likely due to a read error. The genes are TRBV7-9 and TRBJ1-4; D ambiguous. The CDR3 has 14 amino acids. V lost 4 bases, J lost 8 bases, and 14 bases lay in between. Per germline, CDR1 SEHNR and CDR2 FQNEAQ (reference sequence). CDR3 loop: CASSSVGAGEKLFY. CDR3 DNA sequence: TGTGCCAGCAGCTCCGTCGGCGCGGGGGAAAAACTGTTTTAT.